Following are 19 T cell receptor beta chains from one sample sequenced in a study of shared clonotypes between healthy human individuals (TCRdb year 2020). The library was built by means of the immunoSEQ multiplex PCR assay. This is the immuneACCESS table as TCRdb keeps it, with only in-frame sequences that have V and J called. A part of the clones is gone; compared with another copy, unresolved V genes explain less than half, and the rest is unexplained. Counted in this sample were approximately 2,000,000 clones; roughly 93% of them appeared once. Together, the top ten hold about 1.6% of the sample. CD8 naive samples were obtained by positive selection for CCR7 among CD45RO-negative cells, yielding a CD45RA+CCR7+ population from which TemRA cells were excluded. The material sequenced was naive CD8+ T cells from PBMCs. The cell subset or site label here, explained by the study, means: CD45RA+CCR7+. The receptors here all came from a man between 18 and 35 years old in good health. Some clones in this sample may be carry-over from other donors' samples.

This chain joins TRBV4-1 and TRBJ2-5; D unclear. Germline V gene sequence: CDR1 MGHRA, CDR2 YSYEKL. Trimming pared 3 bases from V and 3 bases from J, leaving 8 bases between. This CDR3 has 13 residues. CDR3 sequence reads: CASSHDLEETQYF. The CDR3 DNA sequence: TGCGCCAGCAGCCACGACTTGGAAGAGACCCAGTACTTC.

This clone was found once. CDR3 sequence: CASSLDEYQETQYF. The CDR3, as DNA: TGTGCCAGCAGCCTCGACGAATATCAAGAGACCCAGTACTTC. The genes are TRBV11-1 and TRBJ2-5, with no clear D. The CDR3 totals 14 residues. V dropped 5 bases and J dropped 2 bases, with 12 bases sitting between them. Germline V gives CDR1 SGHAT, CDR2 FQDESV (reference sequence).

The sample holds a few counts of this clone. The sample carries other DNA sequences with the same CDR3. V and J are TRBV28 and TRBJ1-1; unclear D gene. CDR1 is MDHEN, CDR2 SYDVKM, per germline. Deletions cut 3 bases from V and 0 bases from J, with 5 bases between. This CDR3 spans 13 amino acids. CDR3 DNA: TGTGCCAGCAGTTTGCAGGTGAACACTGAAGCTTTCTTT. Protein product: CASSLQVNTEAFF.

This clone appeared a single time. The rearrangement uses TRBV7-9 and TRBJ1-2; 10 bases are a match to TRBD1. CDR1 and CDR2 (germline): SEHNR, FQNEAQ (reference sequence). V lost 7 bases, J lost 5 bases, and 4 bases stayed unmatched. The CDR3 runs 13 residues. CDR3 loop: CASKTGGGYGYTF. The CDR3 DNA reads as TGTGCCAGCAAGACAGGGGGCGGATATGGCTACACCTTC. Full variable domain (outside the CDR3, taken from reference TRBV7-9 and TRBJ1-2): DTGVSQNPRHKITKRGQNVTFRCDPISEHNRLYWYRQTLGQGPEFLTYFQNEAQLEKSRLLSDRFSAERPKGSFSTLEIQRTEQGDSAMYLCASKTGGGYGYTFGSGTRLTVV.

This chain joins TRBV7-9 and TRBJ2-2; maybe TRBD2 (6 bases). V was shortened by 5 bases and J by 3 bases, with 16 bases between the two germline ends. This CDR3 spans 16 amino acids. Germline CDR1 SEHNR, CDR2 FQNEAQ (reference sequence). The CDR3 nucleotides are TGTGCCAGCAGCCCCCCGACCCGGGAGTACACCGGGGAGCTGTTTTTT. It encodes CASSPPTREYTGELFF. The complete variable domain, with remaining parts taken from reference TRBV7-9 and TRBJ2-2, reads DTGVSQNPRHKITKRGQNVTFRCDPISEHNRLYWYRQTLGQGPEFLTYFQNEAQLEKSRLLSDRFSAERPKGSFSTLEIQRTEQGDSAMYLCASSPPTREYTGELFFGEGSRLTVL.

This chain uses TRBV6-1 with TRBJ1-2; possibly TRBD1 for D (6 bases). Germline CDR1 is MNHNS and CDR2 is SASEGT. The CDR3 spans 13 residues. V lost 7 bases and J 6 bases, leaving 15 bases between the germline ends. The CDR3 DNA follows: TGTGCCAGCAAAGACAGGATAGTCGATGGCTACACCTTC. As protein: CASKDRIVDGYTF.

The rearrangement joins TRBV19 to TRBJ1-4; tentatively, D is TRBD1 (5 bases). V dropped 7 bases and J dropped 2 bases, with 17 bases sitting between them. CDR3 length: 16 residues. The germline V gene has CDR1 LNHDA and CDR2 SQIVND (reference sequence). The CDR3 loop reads CASTLGGEGTNEKLFF. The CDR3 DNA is TGTGCCAGTACCCTGGGAGGGGAGGGCACTAATGAAAAACTGTTTTTT.

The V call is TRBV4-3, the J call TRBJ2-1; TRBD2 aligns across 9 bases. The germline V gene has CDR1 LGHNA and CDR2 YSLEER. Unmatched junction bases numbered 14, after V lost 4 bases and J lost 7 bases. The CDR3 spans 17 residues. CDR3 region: CASSLDRTGLARNEQFF. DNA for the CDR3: TGCGCCAGCAGCCTCGATCGTACGGGACTAGCACGAAATGAGCAGTTCTTC.

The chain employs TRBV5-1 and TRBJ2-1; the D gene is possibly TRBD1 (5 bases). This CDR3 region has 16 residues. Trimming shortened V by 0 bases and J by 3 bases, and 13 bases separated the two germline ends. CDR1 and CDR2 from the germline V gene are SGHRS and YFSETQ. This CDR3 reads CASSLDGQGRYNEQFF. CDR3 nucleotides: TGCGCCAGCAGCTTGGATGGCCAGGGCCGCTACAATGAGCAGTTCTTC.

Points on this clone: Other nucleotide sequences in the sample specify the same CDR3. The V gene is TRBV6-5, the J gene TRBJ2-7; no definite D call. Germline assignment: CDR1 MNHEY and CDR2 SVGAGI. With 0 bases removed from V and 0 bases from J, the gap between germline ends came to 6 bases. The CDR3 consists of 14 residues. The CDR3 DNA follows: TGTGCCAGCAGTTACTCGGACGGCTCCTACGAGCAGTACTTC. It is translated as CASSYSDGSYEQYF.

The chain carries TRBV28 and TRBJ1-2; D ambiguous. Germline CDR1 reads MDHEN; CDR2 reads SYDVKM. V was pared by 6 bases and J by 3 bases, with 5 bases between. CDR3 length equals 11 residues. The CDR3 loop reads CASREDYGYTF. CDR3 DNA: TGTGCCAGCAGAGAGGACTATGGCTACACCTTC.

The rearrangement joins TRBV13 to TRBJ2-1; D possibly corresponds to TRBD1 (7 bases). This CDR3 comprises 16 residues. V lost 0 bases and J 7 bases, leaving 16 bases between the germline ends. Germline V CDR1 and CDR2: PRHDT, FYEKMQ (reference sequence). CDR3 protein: CASSLGVGPGGNEQFF. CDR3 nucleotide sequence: TGTGCCAGCAGCTTAGGAGTGGGGCCAGGGGGGAATGAGCAGTTCTTC.

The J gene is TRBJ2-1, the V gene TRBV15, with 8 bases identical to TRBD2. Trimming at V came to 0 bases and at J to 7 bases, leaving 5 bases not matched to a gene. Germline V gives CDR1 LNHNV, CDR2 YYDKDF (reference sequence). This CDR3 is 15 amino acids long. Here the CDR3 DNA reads TGTGCCACCAGCAGAGATCGGGAGGGCCCTAATGAGCAGTTCTTC. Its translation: CATSRDREGPNEQFF.

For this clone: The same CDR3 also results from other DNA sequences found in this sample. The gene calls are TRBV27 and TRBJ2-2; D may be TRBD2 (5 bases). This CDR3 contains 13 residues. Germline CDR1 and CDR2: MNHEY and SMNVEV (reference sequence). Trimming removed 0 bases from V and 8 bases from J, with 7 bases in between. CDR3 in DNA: TGTGCCAGCAGTTTATCATGGAGGGGGGAGCTGTTTTTT. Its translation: CASSLSWRGELFF.

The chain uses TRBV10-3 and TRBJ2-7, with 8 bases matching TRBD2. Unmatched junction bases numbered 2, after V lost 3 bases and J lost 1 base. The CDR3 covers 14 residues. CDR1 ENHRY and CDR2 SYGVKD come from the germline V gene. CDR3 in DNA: TGTGCCATCAGTGACGGGGGGGATTCCTACGAGCAGTACTTC. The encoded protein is CAISDGGDSYEQYF.

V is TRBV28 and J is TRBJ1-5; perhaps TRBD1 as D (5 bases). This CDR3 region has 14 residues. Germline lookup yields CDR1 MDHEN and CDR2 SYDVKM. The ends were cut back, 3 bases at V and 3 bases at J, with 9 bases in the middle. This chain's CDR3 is CASSFLTANQPQHF. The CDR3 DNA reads TGTGCCAGCAGTTTTTTGACAGCCAATCAGCCCCAGCATTTT. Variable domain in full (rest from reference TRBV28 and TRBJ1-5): DVKVTQSSRYLVKRTGEKVFLECVQDMDHENMFWYRQDPGLGLRLIYFSYDVKMKEKGDIPEGYSVSREKKERFSLILESASTNQTSMYLCASSFLTANQPQHFGDGTRLSIL.

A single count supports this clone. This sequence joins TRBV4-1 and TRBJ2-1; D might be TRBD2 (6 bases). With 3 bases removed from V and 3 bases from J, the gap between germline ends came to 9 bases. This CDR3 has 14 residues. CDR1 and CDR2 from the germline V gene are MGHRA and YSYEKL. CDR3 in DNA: TGCGCCAGCAGCCACTTAGCGGTCTACAATGAGCAGTTCTTC. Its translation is CASSHLAVYNEQFF.

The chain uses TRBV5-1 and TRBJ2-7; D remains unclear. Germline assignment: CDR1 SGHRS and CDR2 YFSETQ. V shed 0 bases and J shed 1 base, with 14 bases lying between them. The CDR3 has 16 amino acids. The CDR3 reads CASSLEDLTASYEQYF. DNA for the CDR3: TGCGCCAGCAGCTTGGAGGACCTGACCGCTTCCTACGAGCAGTACTTC.

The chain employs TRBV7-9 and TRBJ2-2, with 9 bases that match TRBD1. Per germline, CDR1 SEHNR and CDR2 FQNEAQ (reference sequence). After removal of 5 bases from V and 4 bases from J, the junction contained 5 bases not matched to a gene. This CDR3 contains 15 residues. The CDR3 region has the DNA TGTGCCAGCAGCGCGGGACAGGGTGGCACCGGGGAGCTGTTTTTT. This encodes CASSAGQGGTGELFF.